Below are 19 T cell receptor beta chains sequenced from a single sample in a study of naive and memory T cell subsets. Four PCR rounds used nested alpha and beta constant region primers plus the SP2 primer. TCRdb reanalysed the 5' RACE reads using MiXCR and keeps one entry per CDR3 protein. The data hold around 56,000 distinct CDR3 sequences, with 6% to 8.5% observed a single time. An oligonucleotide containing a UMI was ligated to the 3' end of TCR cDNA. The receptors derive from a female donor in good health.

A few counts support this clonotype. CDR3 sequence: CASSPGPLEEYF. The CDR3, as DNA: TGTGCCAGCAGTCCTGGACCACTAGAGGAGTACTTC. The V call is TRBV7-2, the J call TRBJ2-7, with D perhaps TRBD2 (5 bases). Trimming stripped 6 bases from V and 11 bases from J, with 17 bases between. CDR1 and CDR2 (germline): SGHTA, FQGNSA. CDR3 length equals 12 residues.

This clonotype was recorded at least ten times. The chain combines TRBV2 with TRBJ1-1; TRBD1 matches at 7 bases. The CDR3 has 14 residues. Per germline, CDR1 SNHLY and CDR2 FYNNEI. Germline trimming cut 6 bases from V and 1 base from J; bases unmatched to any gene: 5. The CDR3 coding sequence is TGTGCCAGCAGGCCGGGACAGCAGAACACTGAAGCTTTCTTT. As protein: CASRPGQQNTEAFF.

This clonotype was detected many times. The chain's CDR3 is CASSFSRGSYEQYF. In nucleotides, the CDR3 is TGTGCCAGCAGTTTTTCTAGGGGCTCCTACGAGCAGTACTTC. The chain is built from TRBV12-3 or TRBV12-4 and TRBJ2-7; D is possibly TRBD1 (5 bases). Trimming cost V 3 bases and J 0 bases, with 9 bases left between them. CDR3 length equals 14 residues.

This clonotype occurred many times. The chain links TRBV10-2 to TRBJ2-2; no reliable D call. CDR3 length: 11 amino acids. The germline CDR1 and CDR2 sequences are WSHSY and SAAADI. V lost 5 bases, J lost 3 bases, and 1 base lay in between. The CDR3 region has the DNA TGCGCCAGCAGTCACACCGGGGAGCTGTTTTTT. Translated, it gives CASSHTGELFF.

This clonotype was seen a handful of times. This rearrangement joins TRBV2 to TRBJ2-2; D ambiguous. The CDR3 sequence is 12 residues long. Per the germline V gene, CDR1 is SNHLY and CDR2 is FYNNEI. Trimming stripped 5 bases from V and 0 bases from J, with 1 base between. The CDR3 loop reads CASSTNTGELFF. The CDR3 coding sequence is TGTGCCAGCAGTACGAACACCGGGGAGCTGTTTTTT.

A remark on this clonotype: A single base separates this from a much larger clone, so it may be a read error. The chain combines TRBV5-1 with TRBJ1-5, with a weak D call TRBD1 (5 bases). The CDR3 length is 13 residues. Germline lookup yields CDR1 SGHRS and CDR2 YFSETQ. This CDR3 reads CANSTTANQPQHF. CDR3 DNA sequence: TGCGCCAACAGCACGACAGCTAATCAGCCCCAGCATTTT.

This clonotype was picked up many times. This chain connects TRBV3-1 to TRBJ1-5, with 9 bases lining up with TRBD1. V gave up 1 base and J gave up 11 bases; unmatched junction bases: 6. CDR3 length: 14 amino acids. Per germline, CDR1 LGHDT and CDR2 YNNKEL (reference sequence). This CDR3 is CASSQGTGVVAQHF. The CDR3, as DNA: TGTGCCAGCAGCCAAGGGACAGGGGTTGTGGCCCAGCATTTT. The full variable domain, in which reference TRBV3-1 and TRBJ1-5 provide the parts outside the CDR3, is DTAVSQTPKYLVTQMGNDKSIKCEQNLGHDTMYWYKQDSKKFLKIMFSYNNKELIINETVPNRFSPKSPDKAHLNLHINSLELGDSAVYFCASSQGTGVVAQHFGDGTRLSIL.

This clonotype occurred a few times. This chain uses TRBV23-1 with TRBJ1-5; TRBD1 matches at 7 bases. TRBV23-1 is flagged as an ORF with uncertain function. Trimming at V came to 3 bases and at J to 4 bases, leaving 9 bases not matched to a gene. The CDR3 sequence is 16 residues long. CDR3 in amino acids: CASSHRGGRANQPQHF. In DNA form, the CDR3 reads TGCGCCAGCAGTCACAGGGGGGGACGCGCGAATCAGCCCCAGCATTTT.

This clonotype was detected many times. The chain has TRBV20-1 and TRBJ2-7; a possible D gene is TRBD2 (7 bases). The length of the CDR3 is 11 residues. The V and J ends lost 3 bases and 5 bases respectively, with 8 bases between them. The germline CDR1 and CDR2 sequences are DFQATT and SNEGSKA (reference sequence). CDR3 amino acids: CSASGGHEQYF. For the CDR3, the DNA is TGCAGTGCTAGCGGGGGGCACGAGCAGTACTTC.

This clonotype has ten or more counts. V gene TRBV29-1 combines with J gene TRBJ2-1, with 11 bases aligning to TRBD2. CDR1 SQVTM and CDR2 ANQGSEA come from the germline V gene. V lost 6 bases to trimming and J lost 7 bases; unmatched junction nucleotides: 11. This CDR3 contains 15 residues. The CDR3 DNA reads TGCAGCGTCGTCGATAGCGGGGGGGCCAGGAATGAGCAGTTCTTC. It translates to CSVVDSGGARNEQFF.

A few counts support this clonotype. The CDR3 is CASSQDPDQPQHF. The CDR3 region has the DNA TGCGCCAGCAGCCAAGATCCCGATCAGCCCCAGCATTTT. The V and J genes are TRBV4-3 and TRBJ1-5, with no clear D. This CDR3 is 13 amino acids long. CDR1 LGHNA and CDR2 YSLEER come from the germline V gene. The V end lost 0 bases, the J end lost 5 bases, and 5 bases lay between the germline ends.

The sample holds many counts of this clonotype. V gene TRBV12-3 or TRBV12-4 combines with J gene TRBJ1-2; 9 nucleotides agree with TRBD1. This CDR3 is 15 amino acids long. Germline trimming cut 4 bases from V and 3 bases from J; bases unmatched to any gene: 6. CDR3 DNA: TGTGCCAGCAGTTCACCGGGACAGGGCGACTATGGCTACACCTTC. Translation gives CASSSPGQGDYGYTF.

This clonotype came up many times. This rearrangement joins TRBV7-2 to TRBJ1-2, with no clear D. The germline V gene encodes CDR1 SGHTA and CDR2 FQGNSA. Trimming removed 1 base at V and 0 bases at J, with 3 bases between. The CDR3 contains 13 residues. CDR3 residues: CASSLESNYGYTF. CDR3 DNA: TGTGCCAGCAGCTTAGAGTCTAACTATGGCTACACCTTC.

V is TRBV4-2 and J is TRBJ1-5, with TRBD1 as a possible D gene (6 bases). CDR1 LGHNA and CDR2 YNFKEQ come from the germline V gene. CDR3 size: 16 residues. V was pared by 1 base and J by 4 bases, with 14 bases between. DNA of the CDR3: TGTGCCAGCAGCCAAGTCGGTCCTCAGGGGAATCAGCCCCAGCATTTT. It encodes CASSQVGPQGNQPQHF.

The CDR3 DNA sequence: TGTGCCAGCAGTTACGCGGGGGCCCGGTACAATGAGCAGTTCTTC. Translating it yields CASSYAGARYNEQFF. The chain recombines TRBV6-5 with TRBJ2-1; a possible D gene is TRBD2 (7 bases). Germline V gene data show CDR1 as MNHEY and CDR2 as SVGAGI. Trimming shortened V by 2 bases and J by 4 bases, and 12 bases separated the two germline ends. This CDR3 comprises 15 residues.

This clonotype was seen ten or more times. The V and J genes are TRBV3-1 and TRBJ2-1; D possibly corresponds to TRBD2 (6 bases). The CDR3 is 14 amino acids. The germline V and J ends were trimmed by 1 base and 11 bases, with 15 bases remaining between them. From germline, CDR1 is LGHDT and CDR2 YNNKEL (reference sequence). Here the CDR3 reads CASSQAVWDSKQFF. The CDR3 DNA reads as TGTGCCAGCAGCCAAGCGGTGTGGGACTCCAAGCAGTTCTTC.

This sequence joins TRBV6-6 and TRBJ2-3; the match to TRBD2 covers 13 bases. In germline, CDR1 is MNHNY, CDR2 SVGAGI (reference sequence). J gave up 2 bases and V 6 bases, and 5 bases lay outside the gene matches. The CDR3 sequence is 16 residues long. The CDR3 is CASRQTSGGNTDTQYF. The CDR3 nucleotides are TGTGCCAGCAGACAGACTAGCGGGGGGAACACAGATACGCAGTATTTT.

In this sample, this clonotype turned up a few times. The J gene is TRBJ1-3, the V gene TRBV19; D is uncertain. Between the trimmed V and J ends, which lost 9 bases and 0 bases, there was a span of 21 bases. This CDR3 has 17 residues. Germline CDR1 reads LNHDA; CDR2 reads SQIVND (reference sequence). The DNA of the CDR3 is TGTGCCAGCTACCATGGATTCTCCTACCCCTCTGGAAACACCATATATTTT. Protein sequence: CASYHGFSYPSGNTIYF.

This clonotype was counted at least ten times. The V and J genes are TRBV5-1 and TRBJ2-3, with 8 nucleotides matching TRBD2. CDR3 length equals 15 residues. CDR1 SGHRS and CDR2 YFSETQ come from the germline V gene. The ends lost 7 bases at V and 1 base at J; junction bases unmatched: 8. The CDR3 DNA is TGCGCCAGCGCGGCCGGTAGCGGGGGCACAGATACGCAGTATTTT. It yields the protein CASAAGSGGTDTQYF.